This T cell receptor beta chain was captured in a study of control samples from healthy donors and cancer patients. The protocol was immunoSEQ multiplex PCR, while the TCRdb copy is restricted to in-frame clones and leaves out a portion. The table includes about 150,000 clones, over 90% detected once. Material for sequencing was blood. The sequence came from a man in his fifties or sixties in good health.

In nucleotides, the CDR3 is TGTGCCAGCAGACCACAGGGGGCCAAAAACATTCAGTACTTC. Its translation is CASRPQGAKNIQYF. The chain joins TRBV6-6 to TRBJ2-4; 7 nucleotides match TRBD1. Germline V gene lookup returns CDR1 MNHNY and CDR2 SVGAGI (reference sequence). With V trimmed by 6 bases and J by 1 base, 3 bases remained unmatched. The CDR3 runs to 14 residues.